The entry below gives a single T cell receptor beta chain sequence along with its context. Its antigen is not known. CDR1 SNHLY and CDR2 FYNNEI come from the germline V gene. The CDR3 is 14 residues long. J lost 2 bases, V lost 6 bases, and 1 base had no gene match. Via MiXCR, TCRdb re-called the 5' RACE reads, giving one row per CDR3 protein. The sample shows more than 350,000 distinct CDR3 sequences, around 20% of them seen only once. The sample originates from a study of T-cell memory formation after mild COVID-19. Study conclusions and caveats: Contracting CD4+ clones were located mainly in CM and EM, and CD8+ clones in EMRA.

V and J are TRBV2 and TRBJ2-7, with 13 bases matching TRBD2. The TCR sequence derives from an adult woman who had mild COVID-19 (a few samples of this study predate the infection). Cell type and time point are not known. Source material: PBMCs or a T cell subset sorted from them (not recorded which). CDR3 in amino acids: CASSGTSGTYEQYF. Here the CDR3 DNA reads TGTGCCAGCAGCGGGACTAGCGGGACCTACGAGCAGTACTTC.